One and the same sample provided the 10 T cell receptor beta chains below, sequenced in a study of blood T cell repertoires in COVID-19 (dated by TCRdb to 2020 to 2022). Library prep was done by the immunoSEQ multiplex PCR assay. TCRdb took this table from immuneACCESS and kept in-frame rearrangements with V and J called. Such tables lack part of the clones; where checked against another copy, unresolved V genes explain under half of the gap, and the rest is unexplained. This sample lists around 99,000 clones; under 90% were detected once. In total, the top ten clones hold 6.5% to 8% of the sample. The specimen was peripheral blood. These receptors were collected from a woman aged 45-65 years with acute or convalescent COVID-19.

The chain couples TRBV5-1 to TRBJ1-5; weak D call: TRBD1 (6 bases). Germline V lookup: CDR1 SGHRS, CDR2 YFSETQ. V was shortened by 4 bases and J by 3 bases, with 11 bases between the two germline ends. The CDR3 covers 14 residues. CDR3 sequence: CASSTGQYNQPQHF. The CDR3 nucleotides read TGCGCCAGCAGCACTGGACAGTACAATCAGCCCCAGCATTTT.

This chain uses TRBV6-5 with TRBJ2-6; TRBD1 matches 7 bases. There are 15 residues in the CDR3. With 10 bases clipped from V and 3 bases from J, the junction kept 9 bases outside the gene matches. CDR1 and CDR2 (germline): MNHEY, SVGAGI. The CDR3 coding sequence is TGTGCCACCCTCCGACAGGGTTTTGGGGCCAACGTCCTGACTTTC. Its protein product is CATLRQGFGANVLTF.

The chain is built from TRBV5-4 and TRBJ2-2; weak D call: TRBD2 (7 bases). The CDR3 is made up of 16 amino acids. Germline V lookup: CDR1 SGHNT, CDR2 YYREEE (reference sequence). Trimming removed 3 bases at V and 5 bases at J, with 17 bases between. This chain's CDR3 is CASSYFKGEGTGELFF. The CDR3 DNA follows: TGTGCCAGCAGCTATTTTAAGGGGGAGGGGACCGGGGAGCTGTTTTTT.

The CDR3 nucleotides read TGTGCCAGCAGCTTGGCGGGGACTATGAACACTGAAGCTTTCTTT. It yields the protein CASSLAGTMNTEAFF. The chain couples TRBV5-4 to TRBJ1-1; weak D call: TRBD1 (5 bases). CDR3 length: 15 amino acids. Germline V gene sequence: CDR1 SGHNT, CDR2 YYREEE (reference sequence). The V gene lost 0 bases and the J gene lost 0 bases, with 9 bases spanning the gap.

This clone was recorded a few times. The J gene is TRBJ1-2, the V gene TRBV6-5, with D possibly matching TRBD1 (5 bases). Germline CDR1 reads MNHEY; CDR2 reads SVGAGI. The CDR3 totals 15 residues. The V gene lost 0 bases and the J gene lost 8 bases, with 16 bases spanning the gap. The CDR3 coding sequence is TGTGCCAGCAGTTACTCGCGGATGGGGGAGGTCGGCTACACCTTC. It yields the protein CASSYSRMGEVGYTF.

The rearrangement links TRBV6-6 to TRBJ1-4; D gene ambiguous. Trimming stripped 4 bases from V and 7 bases from J, with 16 bases between. The CDR3 sequence is 15 residues long. Germline V gene sequence: CDR1 MNHNY, CDR2 SVGAGI (reference sequence). Here the CDR3 reads CASSSPGDLGEKLFF. The CDR3 DNA is TGTGCCAGCAGTTCCCCGGGAGACCTTGGTGAAAAACTGTTTTTT.

The CDR3, as DNA: TGTGCCAGCAGTTATTCGGGCAGGGGCGAGCAGTACTTC. Translation gives CASSYSGRGEQYF. The chain joins TRBV6-6 to TRBJ2-7; D perhaps matches TRBD1 (6 bases). Between the trimmed V and J ends, which lost 3 bases and 6 bases, there was a span of 12 bases. This CDR3 comprises 13 residues. Germline lookup yields CDR1 MNHNY and CDR2 SVGAGI (reference sequence).

This clone has only a few counts. The V gene is TRBV6-4, the J gene TRBJ2-2; D might be TRBD1 (6 bases). There are 14 residues in the CDR3. The germline CDR1 and CDR2 sequences are MRHNA and SNTAGT. The V end lost 0 bases, the J end lost 6 bases, and 8 bases lay between the germline ends. The CDR3 region is CASSDSKGAGELFF. CDR3 nucleotides: TGTGCCAGCAGTGACTCGAAGGGGGCCGGGGAGCTGTTTTTT.

On this clone: The junction departs from the called germline gene at one end, perhaps through a read error. The genes are TRBV2 and TRBJ1-1; 10 nucleotides match TRBD1. The CDR3 runs 16 residues. Looked up from germline, CDR1 is SNHLY and CDR2 is FYNNEI. CDR3 DNA: TGTGCCAGCAGTGGGGGACAGGGGAAGGGTGACACTGAAACTTTCTTT. Encoded protein: CASSGGQGKGDTETFF.

This clone was seen only once. The chain carries TRBV4-2 and TRBJ2-3; 8 bases match TRBD2. With V trimmed by 1 base and J by 2 bases, 2 bases remained unmatched. Per the germline V gene, CDR1 is LGHNA and CDR2 is YNFKEQ. The CDR3 contains 15 residues. The CDR3 region is CASSQGAGVTDTQYF. The CDR3 DNA follows: TGTGCCAGCAGCCAAGGAGCGGGGGTCACAGATACGCAGTATTTT.